This T cell receptor (beta chain) was captured in a study of blood T cell repertoires in COVID-19. About the study: There were acute and convalescent COVID-19 samples, and they came from the United States, Italy and Spain. T cells, B-cell-depleted T cells, or PBMCs supplied cDNA or gDNA.

Methods used by the authors: Estimation of nucleated cell counts was performed using reference gene primer amplification. This table comes from immunoSEQ multiplex PCR, and its TCRdb copy is limited to in-frame clones, with some not included. V, J and clone size are those of that table, while D and trimming were read from the DNA. The data show 100,000 or so clones, roughly 89% seen once. Germline V gene lookup returns CDR1 GTSNPN and CDR2 SVGIG (reference sequence). CDR3 length: 12 amino acids. V was pared by 2 bases and J by 0 bases, with 4 bases between. This sequence originates from a man in his sixties or seventies with active or convalescent COVID-19. Sequencing was performed on peripheral blood. The J gene is TRBJ2-5, the V gene TRBV30, with D uncertain. CDR3 region: CAWSQNQETQYF. The CDR3 nucleotides are TGTGCCTGGAGTCAAAACCAAGAGACCCAGTACTTC. Using reference TRBV30 and TRBJ2-5 for the parts outside the CDR3, the full variable domain is SQTIHQWPATLVQPVGSPLSLECTVEGTSNPNLYWYRQAAGRGLQLLFYSVGIGQISSEVPQNLSASRPQDRQFILSSKKLLLSDSGFYLCAWSQNQETQYFGPGTRLLVL.